Below are 27 T cell receptor beta chains sequenced from a single sample in a study of cytomegalovirus exposure and HLA in healthy donors. Vbeta (60) and Jbeta (13) primers were used in the PCR. Clones were sequenced by immunoSEQ multiplex PCR, and TCRdb holds only the in-frame ones, with some missing. The sample shows roughly 120,000 clones, 75% to 90% of them seen only once. Sequencing was done on a sample of PBMCs. These receptors came from a man in his forties in good health and CMV-seronegative.

This chain links TRBV5-6 with TRBJ1-6; TRBD1 might be the D (5 bases). The germline V and J ends were trimmed by 0 bases and 7 bases, with 11 bases remaining between them. Per the germline V gene, CDR1 is SGHDT and CDR2 is YYEEEE. CDR3 size: 15 residues. CDR3 loop: CASSLVQGGNSPLHF. CDR3 in DNA: TGTGCCAGCAGCTTGGTGCAGGGTGGAAATTCACCCCTCCACTTT.

CDR3 coding DNA: TGTGCCAGCAGCTTGCCAAACAGGGGAGGTGGGAACACTGAAGCTTTCTTT. Its protein product is CASSLPNRGGGNTEAFF. This sequence joins TRBV5-4 and TRBJ1-1; TRBD1 matches 7 bases. The CDR3 is 17 amino acids. The V gene's germline CDR1 is SGHNT and CDR2 YYREEE (reference sequence). Trimming at V came to 1 base and at J to 1 base, leaving 10 bases not matched to a gene.

The rearrangement uses TRBV5-1 and TRBJ2-1, with 8 bases fitting TRBD2. With 6 bases clipped from V and 4 bases from J, the junction kept 6 bases outside the gene matches. The CDR3 spans 14 residues. The germline CDR1 and CDR2 sequences are SGHRS and YFSETQ. The CDR3 DNA follows: TGCGCCAGCAAGCCGAGCGGGGGTTACAATGAGCAGTTCTTC. It specifies CASKPSGGYNEQFF.

This chain links TRBV7-9 with TRBJ1-2; D gene ambiguous. The CDR3 sequence is 13 residues long. V dropped 5 bases and J dropped 3 bases, with 10 bases sitting between them. Germline CDR1 and CDR2: SEHNR and FQNEAQ (reference sequence). The CDR3 region is CASSPQEDYGYTF. The CDR3, as DNA: TGTGCCAGCAGCCCGCAGGAGGACTATGGCTACACCTTC.

The rearrangement links TRBV5-6 to TRBJ2-7; possibly TRBD1 for D (5 bases). The CDR3 extends over 13 amino acids. V gave up 4 bases and J gave up 3 bases, with 11 bases separating them. CDR1 and CDR2 from the germline V gene are SGHDT and YYEEEE. In nucleotides, the CDR3 is TGTGCCAGCAGCCCGACAGAACTCTACGAGCAGTACTTC. Translation: CASSPTELYEQYF.

The J gene is TRBJ1-2, the V gene TRBV15; maybe TRBD1 (5 bases). Germline V lookup: CDR1 LNHNV, CDR2 YYDKDF (reference sequence). V was clipped by 1 base and J by 0 bases, with 15 bases between them. This CDR3 region has 17 residues. The CDR3 region has the DNA TGTGCCACCAGCAGAGGGGACGGGGGGGTGGCTAACTATGGCTACACCTTC. This codes for CATSRGDGGVANYGYTF.

The chain carries TRBV19 and TRBJ2-7; D is undetermined. The germline gives CDR1 LNHDA, CDR2 SQIVND (reference sequence). Trimming stripped 4 bases from V and 6 bases from J, with 10 bases between. The CDR3 sequence is 12 residues long. The CDR3 reads CASSNTRSEQYF. In DNA form, the CDR3 reads TGTGCCAGTAGTAACACACGCTCCGAGCAGTACTTC.

The rearrangement links TRBV6-1 to TRBJ2-5; perhaps TRBD1 as D (5 bases). Germline V gives CDR1 MNHNS, CDR2 SASEGT. The CDR3 covers 14 residues. V was trimmed by 4 bases and J by 4 bases, leaving 13 bases between them. The CDR3, as DNA: TGTGCCAGCAGTGCGGCGACAGTAAGAGAGACCCAGTACTTC. Protein sequence: CASSAATVRETQYF.

This clone appeared a single time. The chain links TRBV5-4 to TRBJ1-1; D might be TRBD1 (6 bases). V dropped 3 bases and J dropped 3 bases, with 12 bases sitting between them. From germline, CDR1 is SGHNT and CDR2 YYREEE (reference sequence). The CDR3 totals 14 residues. CDR3 loop: CASSSYREHTEAFF. CDR3 in DNA: TGTGCCAGCAGCTCCTACAGGGAGCACACTGAAGCTTTCTTT.

This clone was counted between two and nine times. The V gene is TRBV30, the J gene TRBJ1-3; 9 nucleotides line up with TRBD1. With V trimmed by 4 bases and J by 6 bases, 13 bases remained unmatched. Germline loops: CDR1 GTSNPN, CDR2 SVGIG (reference sequence). The CDR3 runs to 16 residues. The CDR3 is CAWTISGTGNANTIYF. CDR3 bases: TGTGCCTGGACGATCTCCGGGACAGGGAACGCAAACACCATATATTTT.

V is TRBV2 and J is TRBJ2-2, with TRBD1 identical over 7 bases. The germline gives CDR1 SNHLY, CDR2 FYNNEI. The ends lost 7 bases at V and 6 bases at J; junction bases unmatched: 11. The CDR3 is made up of 15 amino acids. The CDR3 spells CASTITGVGSGELFF. Here the CDR3 DNA reads TGTGCCAGCACCATCACAGGGGTGGGGTCCGGGGAGCTGTTTTTT.

The chain joins TRBV11-2 to TRBJ2-1, with 10 bases identical to TRBD2. J was trimmed by 6 bases and V by 5 bases; bases with no gene match: 19. Germline V lookup: CDR1 SGHAT, CDR2 FQNNGV. The CDR3 loop spans 19 amino acids. CDR3 nucleotide sequence: TGTGCCAGCAGCCCAGGGGGGACTAGCGAATTAGGGGTGAGCAATGAGCAGTTCTTC. This encodes CASSPGGTSELGVSNEQFF.

About this clone itself: At one end the junction does not follow the germline gene, possibly because of a read error. The CDR3 region is CASSGGADQATQYF. DNA for the CDR3: TGTGCCAGCAGCGGGGGGGCAGATCAAGCGACCCAGTACTTC. The V gene is TRBV5-6, the J gene TRBJ2-5; tentatively, D is TRBD2 (7 bases). CDR1 is SGHDT and CDR2 is YYEEEE in the germline V gene. The CDR3 consists of 14 residues.

The chain has TRBV19 and TRBJ2-2; tentatively, D is TRBD2 (6 bases). The V and J ends lost 3 bases and 7 bases respectively, with 12 bases between them. This CDR3 spans 14 amino acids. Germline V gene sequence: CDR1 LNHDA, CDR2 SQIVND (reference sequence). In DNA form, the CDR3 reads TGTGCCAGTAGTATCGGGCAGGGAGGCGGGGAGCTGTTTTTT. Translation gives CASSIGQGGGELFF.

The chain carries TRBV5-1 and TRBJ1-1, with 8 bases matching TRBD1. Germline V gene data show CDR1 as SGHRS and CDR2 as YFSETQ. With 4 bases clipped from V and 4 bases from J, the junction kept 6 bases outside the gene matches. The CDR3 sequence is 14 residues long. The CDR3: CASSTGGGGTEAFF. CDR3 bases: TGCGCCAGCAGCACAGGGGGTGGAGGCACTGAAGCTTTCTTT.

The rearrangement uses TRBV19 and TRBJ1-2; TRBD1 agrees at 9 bases. The V gene end was trimmed by 5 bases and the J gene end by 2 bases; junction bases not matched to a gene: 9. The CDR3 runs to 16 residues. Germline CDR1 reads LNHDA; CDR2 reads SQIVND (reference sequence). This CDR3 is CASSPFTGTGNYGYTF. Written as DNA, the CDR3 is TGTGCCAGTAGTCCCTTCACCGGGACAGGGAACTATGGCTACACCTTC.

The chain has TRBV15 and TRBJ2-1; 7 bases map to TRBD2. The CDR3 is 13 amino acids. J was trimmed by 7 bases and V by 9 bases; bases with no gene match: 9. Germline V lookup: CDR1 LNHNV, CDR2 YYDKDF (reference sequence). CDR3 amino acids: CATPGTKGNEQFF. The CDR3 DNA reads as TGTGCCACGCCCGGGACTAAAGGGAATGAGCAGTTCTTC.

This rearrangement joins TRBV7-9 to TRBJ1-1; D is uncertain. V was cut by 11 bases and J by 5 bases, with 9 bases left in between. This CDR3 is built from 10 residues. Germline V gene lookup returns CDR1 SEHNR and CDR2 FQNEAQ (reference sequence). The CDR3 DNA is TGTGCCTCTTCGGGGACTGAAGCTTTCTTT. This gives the protein CASSGTEAFF.

The gene calls are TRBV28 and TRBJ1-5, with D possibly TRBD1 on 6 matching bases. From germline, CDR1 is MDHEN and CDR2 SYDVKM. There are 13 residues in the CDR3. V lost 5 bases and J 5 bases, leaving 10 bases between the germline ends. The CDR3 loop reads CASSQYRDQPQHF. CDR3 nucleotide sequence: TGTGCCAGCAGTCAATACAGGGATCAGCCCCAGCATTTT. Complete variable domain (other parts from reference TRBV28 and TRBJ1-5): DVKVTQSSRYLVKRTGEKVFLECVQDMDHENMFWYRQDPGLGLRLIYFSYDVKMKEKGDIPEGYSVSREKKERFSLILESASTNQTSMYLCASSQYRDQPQHFGDGTRLSIL.

The DNA of the CDR3 is TGTGCCAGCAGTTTACGGTGGAGTCGGGGTGGTGAAGCTTTCTTT. Its protein is CASSLRWSRGGEAFF. The rearrangement joins TRBV28 to TRBJ1-1; D gene uncertain. Trimming removed 2 bases at V and 7 bases at J, with 17 bases between. The CDR3 extends over 15 amino acids. Germline CDR1 is MDHEN and CDR2 is SYDVKM. The full variable domain, rest sourced from reference TRBV28 and TRBJ1-1, is DVKVTQSSRYLVKRTGEKVFLECVQDMDHENMFWYRQDPGLGLRLIYFSYDVKMKEKGDIPEGYSVSREKKERFSLILESASTNQTSMYLCASSLRWSRGGEAFFGQGTRLTVV.

The chain employs TRBV28 and TRBJ2-7, with 9 bases fitting TRBD1. There are 13 residues in the CDR3. J was trimmed by 5 bases and V by 11 bases; bases with no gene match: 10. Germline V gene lookup returns CDR1 MDHEN and CDR2 SYDVKM. The CDR3 spells CAANGQGFHEQYF. CDR3 bases: TGTGCCGCGAACGGACAGGGGTTCCACGAGCAGTACTTC.

The chain is built from TRBV7-3 and TRBJ2-3, with D unresolved. This CDR3 comprises 14 residues. From germline, CDR1 is SGHTA and CDR2 FQGTGA. V lost 3 bases to trimming and J lost 1 base, with 8 bases between them. Here the CDR3 DNA reads TGTGCCAGCAGCTTCCTGGCGGGCACAGATACGCAGTATTTT. It yields the protein CASSFLAGTDTQYF.

CDR3 sequence (DNA): TGTGCCAGCAGCTTTCGTACAGCTGGGGCCAACGTCCTGACTTTC. Its translation is CASSFRTAGANVLTF. The rearrangement links TRBV5-6 to TRBJ2-6; D remains unclear. The CDR3 runs to 15 residues. Trimming stripped 2 bases from V and 2 bases from J, with 8 bases between. The germline CDR1 and CDR2 sequences are SGHDT and YYEEEE.

The chain carries TRBV5-4 and TRBJ2-7; D not resolved. V shed 0 bases and J shed 6 bases, with 13 bases lying between them. Germline CDR1 is SGHNT and CDR2 is YYREEE (reference sequence). The CDR3 loop spans 14 amino acids. In DNA, the CDR3 is TGTGCCAGCAGCTTGGCTGCGGCGAGACCCGAGCAGTACTTC. It specifies CASSLAAARPEQYF.

The chain uses TRBV5-1 and TRBJ2-3, with 10 bases that match TRBD2. The germline V gene has CDR1 SGHRS and CDR2 YFSETQ. This CDR3 is 15 amino acids long. Trimming removed 4 bases from V and 1 base from J; junction bases left unmatched: 3. CDR3 amino acids: CASSLLAGGTDTQYF. The DNA of the CDR3 is TGCGCCAGCAGCCTCCTAGCGGGGGGCACAGATACGCAGTATTTT. Combining the CDR3 with reference TRBV5-1 and TRBJ2-3 gives the whole variable domain KAGVTQTPRYLIKTRGQQVTLSCSPISGHRSVSWYQQTPGQGLQFLFEYFSETQRNKGNFPGRFSGRQFSNSRSEMNVSTLELGDSALYLCASSLLAGGTDTQYFGPGTRLTVL.

The V call is TRBV11-1, the J call TRBJ1-1, with TRBD1 identical over 7 bases. The CDR3 length is 16 residues. After removal of 4 bases from V and 5 bases from J, the junction contained 13 bases not matched to a gene. Germline CDR1 and CDR2: SGHAT and FQDESV (reference sequence). CDR3 sequence: CASSSPRQGDGTEAFF. CDR3 coding DNA: TGTGCCAGCAGCTCTCCCCGACAGGGAGATGGGACTGAAGCTTTCTTT.

The chain is built from TRBV6-5 and TRBJ1-2, with TRBD1 as a possible D gene (6 bases). The CDR3 runs 16 residues. CDR1 MNHEY and CDR2 SVGAGI come from the germline V gene. The ends were cut back, 0 bases at V and 2 bases at J, with 13 bases in the middle. Written as DNA, the CDR3 is TGTGCCAGCAGTTACTCTCCAGGGGTGATAAACTATGGCTACACCTTC. Amino acid sequence: CASSYSPGVINYGYTF.